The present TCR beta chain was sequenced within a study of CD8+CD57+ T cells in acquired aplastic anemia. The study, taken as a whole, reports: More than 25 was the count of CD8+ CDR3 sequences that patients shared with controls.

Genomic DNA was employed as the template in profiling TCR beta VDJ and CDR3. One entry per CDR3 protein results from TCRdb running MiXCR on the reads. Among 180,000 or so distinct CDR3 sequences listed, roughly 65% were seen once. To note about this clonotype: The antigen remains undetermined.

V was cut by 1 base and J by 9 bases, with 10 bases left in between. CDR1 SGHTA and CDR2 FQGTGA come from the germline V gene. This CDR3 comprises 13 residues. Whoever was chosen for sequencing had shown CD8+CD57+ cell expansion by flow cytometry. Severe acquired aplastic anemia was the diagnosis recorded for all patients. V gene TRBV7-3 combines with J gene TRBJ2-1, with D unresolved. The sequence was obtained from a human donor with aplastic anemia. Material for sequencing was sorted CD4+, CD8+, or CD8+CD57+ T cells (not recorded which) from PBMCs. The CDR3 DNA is TGTGCCAGCAGCTTAATCCCCAGCAGTGAGCAGTTCTTC. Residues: CASSLIPSSEQFF.